These 21 T cell receptor beta chains were sequenced from one sample in a study of cytotoxic CD8 clonotypes in ibrutinib-treated CLL. Libraries were prepared by immunoSEQ multiplex PCR; TCRdb keeps only in-frame clonotypes and omits some of them. The sample lists some 80,000 clones, roughly 80% occurring once. The sequences come from PBMCs, collected after 12 months of ibrutinib treatment. The receptors were sampled from a human donor with chronic lymphocytic leukemia.

The rearrangement uses TRBV4-3 and TRBJ2-5; 8 bases are shared with TRBD2. The CDR3 loop spans 16 amino acids. J was trimmed by 5 bases and V by 0 bases; bases with no gene match: 8. The germline CDR1 and CDR2 sequences are LGHNA and YSLEER. The CDR3 coding sequence is TGCGCCAGCAGCCAAGAACCGGCGGGGGGCGGGGAGACCCAGTACTTC. Amino acids: CASSQEPAGGGETQYF.

This clone was counted between two and nine times. The chain links TRBV18 to TRBJ1-3, with 8 bases matching TRBD1. J gave up 6 bases and V 3 bases, and 7 bases lay outside the gene matches. The CDR3 is 15 residues long. Germline-derived CDR1 and CDR2 are KGHSH and LQKENI. The DNA for the CDR3 is TGTGCCAGCTCACCGCGGACAGGGTCGGAAAACACCATATATTTT. Translation: CASSPRTGSENTIYF.

Here the CDR3 reads CASSGQSGNYGYTF. The DNA of the CDR3 is TGTGCCAGCAGTGGACAGTCAGGGAACTATGGCTACACCTTC. The chain employs TRBV25-1 and TRBJ1-2; D is possibly TRBD1 (5 bases). Germline CDR1 and CDR2: MGHDK and SYGVNS. The germline V and J ends were trimmed by 4 bases and 2 bases, with 11 bases remaining between them. CDR3 length: 14 amino acids.

This chain uses TRBV5-8 with TRBJ2-4, with D possibly matching TRBD1 (5 bases). Germline values: CDR1 SGHTS, CDR2 YDEGEE. CDR3 length: 14 amino acids. Trimming removed 10 bases at V and 9 bases at J, with 23 bases between. The CDR3 DNA sequence: TGTGCCGGAACCAGGGTTAGGGTCGTGGGCATTCAGTACTTC. Amino acids: CAGTRVRVVGIQYF.

This clone showed up many times. The J gene is TRBJ2-1, the V gene TRBV9, with D unresolved. Germline values: CDR1 SGDLS, CDR2 YYNGEE. The V end was cut by 0 bases, the J end by 8 bases, with 9 bases between. The CDR3 spans 13 residues. This chain's CDR3 is CASSVGVSDEQFF. The CDR3 DNA sequence: TGTGCCAGCAGCGTAGGCGTCAGCGATGAGCAGTTCTTC.

The chain combines TRBV19 with TRBJ2-3, with D maybe TRBD2 (7 bases). V lost 5 bases to trimming and J lost 0 bases, with 15 bases between them. The CDR3 sequence is 16 residues long. Germline CDR1 reads LNHDA; CDR2 reads SQIVND (reference sequence). Here the CDR3 DNA reads TGTGCCAGTAGTGGGGGGGCAACCCCTAGCACAGATACGCAGTATTTT. Its translation: CASSGGATPSTDTQYF. Using reference TRBV19 and TRBJ2-3 for the parts outside the CDR3, the full variable domain is DGGITQSPKYLFRKEGQNVTLSCEQNLNHDAMYWYRQDPGQGLRLIYYSQIVNDFQKGDIAEGYSVSREKKESFPLTVTSAQKNPTAFYLCASSGGATPSTDTQYFGPGTRLTVL.

The chain links TRBV14 to TRBJ2-7, with a tentative D call TRBD1 (6 bases). V gave up 3 bases and J gave up 9 bases, with 24 bases separating them. CDR3 size: 16 residues. Germline CDR1 is SGHDN and CDR2 is FVKESK. CDR3 protein: CASSQGPDRWGWGQYF. The CDR3 coding sequence is TGTGCCAGCAGCCAGGGCCCCGACAGGTGGGGCTGGGGGCAGTACTTC.

This clone was seen only a few times. The V and J genes are TRBV7-2 and TRBJ2-5; 7 nucleotides match TRBD1. CDR3 size: 14 residues. Germline V gives CDR1 SGHTA, CDR2 FQGNSA. The junction had 7 bases not matched to a gene; V was cut back by 4 bases and J by 5 bases. The CDR3 nucleotides read TGTGCCAGCAGCTCAACGACAGGGACCGAGACCCAGTACTTC. This codes for CASSSTTGTETQYF.

This rearrangement joins TRBV14 to TRBJ1-1; TRBD1 might be the D (6 bases). The V end lost 4 bases, the J end lost 5 bases, and 17 bases lay between the germline ends. CDR1 is SGHDN, CDR2 FVKESK, per germline. This CDR3 has 15 amino acids. CDR3 in amino acids: CASSRQTAGVTEAFF. CDR3 DNA: TGTGCCAGCAGCCGCCAGACGGCAGGGGTAACTGAAGCTTTCTTT.

V gene TRBV5-6 combines with J gene TRBJ2-1, with a weak D call TRBD2 (5 bases). V lost 2 bases, J lost 0 bases, and 9 bases lay in between. Germline lookup yields CDR1 SGHDT and CDR2 YYEEEE. This CDR3 region has 15 residues. The CDR3 bases are TGTGCCAGCAGCTTTTCGGGAAGCTCCTACAATGAGCAGTTCTTC. As protein: CASSFSGSSYNEQFF. Using reference TRBV5-6 and TRBJ2-1 for the parts outside the CDR3, the full variable domain is DAGVTQSPTHLIKTRGQQVTLRCSPKSGHDTVSWYQQALGQGPQFIFQYYEEEERQRGNFPDRFSGHQFPNYSSELNVNALLLGDSALYLCASSFSGSSYNEQFFGPGTRLTVL.

This clone was counted only a few times. The chain links TRBV6-4 to TRBJ2-1; 11 nucleotides line up with TRBD2. The CDR3 loop spans 15 amino acids. The V segment lost 1 base and the J segment 8 bases; nucleotides outside the gene matches: 4. CDR1 is MRHNA, CDR2 SNTAGT, per germline. The CDR3 protein is CASSDFGLAGHEQFF. CDR3 sequence (DNA): TGTGCCAGCAGTGACTTTGGACTAGCGGGTCATGAGCAGTTCTTC.

The rearrangement joins TRBV5-1 to TRBJ2-7, with 9 bases identical to TRBD1. The germline V gene encodes CDR1 SGHRS and CDR2 YFSETQ. The V and J ends lost 0 bases and 5 bases, in that order; junction bases with no gene match: 9. There are 16 residues in the CDR3. The CDR3 spells CASSLARTGAGDEQYF. DNA for the CDR3: TGCGCCAGCAGCTTGGCCCGGACAGGGGCTGGGGACGAGCAGTACTTC.

This chain connects TRBV14 to TRBJ2-1; D not certain. The CDR3 covers 16 residues. Germline V CDR1 and CDR2: SGHDN, FVKESK. V was clipped by 0 bases and J by 3 bases, with 12 bases between them. The CDR3 DNA is TGTGCCAGCAGCCAAGATCGTCGGGCAGTCTACAATGAGCAGTTCTTC. It specifies CASSQDRRAVYNEQFF. Based on the CDR3 plus reference TRBV14 and TRBJ2-1, the full variable domain is EAGVTQFPSHSVIEKGQTVTLRCDPISGHDNLYWYRRVMGKEIKFLLHFVKESKQDESGMPNNRFLAERTGGTYSTLKVQPAELEDSGVYFCASSQDRRAVYNEQFFGPGTRLTVL.

CDR3 sequence: CASSTDRLTDTQYF. In DNA form, the CDR3 reads TGTGCCAGTAGTACCGACAGGCTCACAGATACGCAGTATTTT. V usage is TRBV19 and J usage is TRBJ2-3, with a possible D match to TRBD1 (6 bases). Between the trimmed V and J ends, which lost 4 bases and 2 bases, there was a span of 10 bases. Germline CDR1 is LNHDA and CDR2 is SQIVND (reference sequence). The CDR3 runs to 14 residues.

This sequence joins TRBV9 and TRBJ1-2; D perhaps matches TRBD1 (5 bases). The CDR3 is 11 amino acids. Germline-derived CDR1 and CDR2 are SGDLS and YYNGEE. Between the trimmed V and J ends, which lost 7 bases and 13 bases, there was a span of 17 bases. This chain's CDR3 is CASEQPGRCTF. The CDR3 DNA follows: TGTGCCAGCGAACAACCGGGACGCTGCACCTTC.

The rearrangement joins TRBV5-4 to TRBJ2-5; 11 bases align to TRBD1. The CDR3 is made up of 14 amino acids. Germline loops: CDR1 SGHNT, CDR2 YYREEE (reference sequence). Trimming took 4 bases from V and 5 from J; bases not matched to a gene: 4. The CDR3 bases are TGTGCCAGCAGCCCCGGGACAGGGGGGGAGACCCAGTACTTC. Protein product: CASSPGTGGETQYF.

J is TRBJ1-6 and V is TRBV6-4, with D unclear. The CDR3 spans 14 residues. Germline V gene data show CDR1 as MRHNA and CDR2 as SNTAGT. V was cut by 0 bases and J by 10 bases, with 10 bases left in between. CDR3 loop: CASSDSARESPLHF. For the CDR3, the DNA is TGTGCCAGCAGTGACTCTGCCCGGGAATCACCCCTCCACTTT.

The V gene is TRBV14, the J gene TRBJ2-7; D remains ambiguous. CDR1 is SGHDN, CDR2 FVKESK, per germline. The CDR3 totals 11 residues. Trimming took off 3 bases at V and 0 bases at J, with 0 bases between the two ends. This CDR3 is CASSHSYEQYF. Here the CDR3 DNA reads TGTGCCAGCAGCCACTCCTACGAGCAGTACTTC.

The chain links TRBV7-8 to TRBJ2-1; D uncertain. This CDR3 contains 16 residues. V was cut by 5 bases and J by 5 bases, with 19 bases left in between. Germline V gene sequence: CDR1 SGHVS, CDR2 FQNEAQ. CDR3 loop: CASSDLRRSIHNEQFF. CDR3 nucleotides: TGTGCCAGCAGCGACCTGCGGCGGTCAATCCACAATGAGCAGTTCTTC.

The chain is built from TRBV7-6 and TRBJ2-1; D unresolved. V was shortened by 5 bases and J by 0 bases, with 11 bases between the two germline ends. The CDR3 spans 15 residues. Germline loops: CDR1 SGHVS, CDR2 FNYEAQ. CDR3 sequence reads: CASSPVGLSYNEQFF. In DNA form, the CDR3 reads TGTGCCAGCAGCCCCGTTGGCCTCTCCTACAATGAGCAGTTCTTC.

This sequence joins TRBV6-6 and TRBJ2-7; TRBD1 aligns across 7 bases. Trimming at V came to 0 bases and at J to 0 bases, leaving 5 bases not matched to a gene. CDR1 and CDR2 (germline): MNHNY, SVGAGI (reference sequence). There are 16 residues in the CDR3. This chain's CDR3 is CASSYSGQDHSYEQYF. CDR3 DNA sequence: TGTGCCAGCAGTTACTCCGGACAGGACCACTCCTACGAGCAGTACTTC.